A single sample is the source of the 9 T cell receptor beta chains below, sequenced in a study of blood T cell repertoires in COVID-19. The method was immunoSEQ multiplex PCR; TCRdb's version includes in-frame clones alone and lacks a portion of them. Of a few hundred thousand clones in the sample, around 82% are singletons; the top ten hold 4.3%. Sequenced sample: PBMCs or T cells enriched from blood (not recorded which). These TCRs come from a man aged 25-40 years with acute COVID-19.

The V call is TRBV7-9, the J call TRBJ1-2; the D is unclear. CDR3 length equals 13 residues. The V gene's germline CDR1 is SEHNR and CDR2 FQNEAQ (reference sequence). Deletions cut 1 base from V and 6 bases from J, with 9 bases between. The CDR3 DNA sequence: TGTGCCAGCAGCTTAGGGACTTACGATGGCTACACCTTC. Amino acid sequence: CASSLGTYDGYTF.

This chain uses TRBV6-5 with TRBJ2-7, with a tentative D call TRBD2 (6 bases). Germline assignment: CDR1 MNHEY and CDR2 SVGAGI. V lost 0 bases and J 6 bases, leaving 9 bases between the germline ends. CDR3 length: 13 amino acids. CDR3 DNA: TGTGCCAGCAGTTACTCCTCAGCGGGCGAGCAGTACTTC. Translating gives CASSYSSAGEQYF.

This chain links TRBV27 with TRBJ1-1; 8 nucleotides align to TRBD1. Trimming at V came to 3 bases and at J to 11 bases, leaving 11 bases not matched to a gene. This CDR3 is 14 amino acids long. Germline V lookup: CDR1 MNHEY, CDR2 SMNVEV (reference sequence). CDR3 residues: CASSFSAGGEEAFF. The CDR3 DNA sequence: TGTGCCAGCAGTTTTTCGGCAGGGGGCGAGGAGGCTTTCTTT.

This clone was seen a single time. The chain is built from TRBV6-1 and TRBJ1-5; a weak D match, TRBD1 (5 bases). V was shortened by 1 base and J by 14 bases, with 24 bases between the two germline ends. In germline, CDR1 is MNHNS, CDR2 SASEGT. The CDR3 contains 16 residues. This CDR3 reads CASSEGVPGWGFLKHF. CDR3 sequence (DNA): TGTGCCAGCAGTGAAGGGGTTCCAGGTTGGGGCTTCCTTAAGCATTTT.

This clone was seen a single time. This chain links TRBV5-1 with TRBJ1-1, with a weak D call TRBD1 (5 bases). Trimming pared 1 base from V and 6 bases from J, leaving 13 bases between. The germline V gene has CDR1 SGHRS and CDR2 YFSETQ. The CDR3 loop spans 14 amino acids. DNA for the CDR3: TGCGCCAGCAGCTTGTTAGGGGATAAGGCTGAAGCTTTCTTT. It codes for CASSLLGDKAEAFF. Complete variable domain (other parts from reference TRBV5-1 and TRBJ1-1): KAGVTQTPRYLIKTRGQQVTLSCSPISGHRSVSWYQQTPGQGLQFLFEYFSETQRNKGNFPGRFSGRQFSNSRSEMNVSTLELGDSALYLCASSLLGDKAEAFFGQGTRLTVV.

About this clone: The sample holds other DNA sequences that translate to the same CDR3. The chain uses TRBV5-4 and TRBJ2-5; 13 bases align to TRBD2. Per the germline V gene, CDR1 is SGHNT and CDR2 is YYREEE (reference sequence). The CDR3 extends over 15 amino acids. Trimming at V came to 4 bases and at J to 4 bases, leaving 4 bases not matched to a gene. CDR3 sequence (DNA): TGTGCCAGCAGCCTCAGACTAGCGGGGGGAGAGACCCAGTACTTC. Its translation is CASSLRLAGGETQYF.

Only one count was recorded for this clone. J is TRBJ1-6 and V is TRBV7-2; TRBD1 matches 9 bases. CDR3 length equals 17 residues. Germline values: CDR1 SGHTA, CDR2 FQGNSA. J lost 4 bases, V lost 5 bases, and 9 bases had no gene match. The chain's CDR3 is CASSPGTGRGYNSPLHF. CDR3 sequence (DNA): TGTGCCAGCAGCCCAGGGACAGGGAGGGGTTATAATTCACCCCTCCACTTT. Complete variable domain (other parts from reference TRBV7-2 and TRBJ1-6): GAGVSQSPSNKVTEKGKDVELRCDPISGHTALYWYRQSLGQGLEFLIYFQGNSAPDKSGLPSDRFSAERTGGSVSTLTIQRTQQEDSAVYLCASSPGTGRGYNSPLHFGNGTRLTVT.

Comment on this clone: Other DNA sequences in this specimen translate into the identical CDR3. V gene TRBV28 combines with J gene TRBJ1-1; no firm D call. The CDR3 is made up of 13 amino acids. Germline-derived CDR1 and CDR2 are MDHEN and SYDVKM. Trimming cost V 6 bases and J 4 bases, with 12 bases left between them. The DNA of the CDR3 is TGTGCCAGCAGCCTCCCTGGGCTCACTGAAGCTTTCTTT. Translation gives CASSLPGLTEAFF.

This clone was seen only once. The chain uses TRBV30 and TRBJ1-2; tentative D call: TRBD1 (6 bases). The CDR3 spans 13 residues. Looked up from germline, CDR1 is GTSNPN and CDR2 is SVGIG (reference sequence). V was pared by 2 bases and J by 8 bases, with 15 bases between. The CDR3 sequence: CAWSTNRVSGYTF. CDR3 nucleotide sequence: TGTGCCTGGAGTACTAACAGGGTCTCGGGCTACACCTTC. Together with reference TRBV30 and TRBJ1-2, the CDR3 gives the full variable domain: SQTIHQWPATLVQPVGSPLSLECTVEGTSNPNLYWYRQAAGRGLQLLFYSVGIGQISSEVPQNLSASRPQDRQFILSSKKLLLSDSGFYLCAWSTNRVSGYTFGSGTRLTVV.